This T cell receptor beta chain was sequenced in a study of spatial heterogeneity in lung cancer. Study information: Within raw reads, each unique TCR and UMI combination appeared on average more than ten times. Study-level findings and limits: Mutation counts in tumors were tracked by counts of expanded intratumoral alpha and beta TCRs.

This clonotype is hyperexpanded by share. The target antigen is unknown. Time point of the sample: sample taken at primary tumor resection. Untreated early-stage non-small cell lung cancer patients, around 70 in total, were the donors. In each case, whole RNA from tumor, nontumor lung or frozen PBMC was sequenced unsorted. Losses at the gene ends were 0 bases for V and 5 bases for J; bases not matched to a gene: 19. From germline, CDR1 is DFQATT and CDR2 SNEGSKA (reference sequence). The CDR3 spans 19 residues. TCRdb re-derived calls from the 5' RACE reads in MiXCR, one entry per CDR3 protein. This table holds 2,500 to 3,500 distinct CDR3 sequences, 4.5% found once.

The source of this sequence is a female donor with early-stage non-small cell lung cancer. V is TRBV20-1 and J is TRBJ1-1, with 9 bases fitting TRBD1. The sequencing here drew on lung tumor tissue, taken at surgery. CDR3 amino acids: CSARDGLRTGTGLGTEAFF. CDR3 in DNA: TGCAGTGCTAGAGATGGGCTGAGGACCGGGACAGGGTTAGGGACTGAAGCTTTCTTT.